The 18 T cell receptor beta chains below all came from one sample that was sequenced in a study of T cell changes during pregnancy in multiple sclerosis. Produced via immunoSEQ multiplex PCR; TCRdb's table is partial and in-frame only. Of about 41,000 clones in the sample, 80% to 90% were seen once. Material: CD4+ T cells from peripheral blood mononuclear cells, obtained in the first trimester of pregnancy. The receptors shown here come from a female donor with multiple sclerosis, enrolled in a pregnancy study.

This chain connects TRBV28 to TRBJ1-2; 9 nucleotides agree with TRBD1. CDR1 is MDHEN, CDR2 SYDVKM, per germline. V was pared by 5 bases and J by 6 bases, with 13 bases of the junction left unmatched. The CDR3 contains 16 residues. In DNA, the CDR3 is TGTGCCAGCAGTGGACGGGGGACAGGGATTCAGAATGGCTACACCTTC. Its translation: CASSGRGTGIQNGYTF.

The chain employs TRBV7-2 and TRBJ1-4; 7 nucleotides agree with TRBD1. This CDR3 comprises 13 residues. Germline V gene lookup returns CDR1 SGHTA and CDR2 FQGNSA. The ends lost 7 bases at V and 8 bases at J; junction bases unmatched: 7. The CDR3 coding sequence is TGTGCCAGCAACACAGGGGCAGGAGAAAAACTGTTTTTT. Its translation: CASNTGAGEKLFF.

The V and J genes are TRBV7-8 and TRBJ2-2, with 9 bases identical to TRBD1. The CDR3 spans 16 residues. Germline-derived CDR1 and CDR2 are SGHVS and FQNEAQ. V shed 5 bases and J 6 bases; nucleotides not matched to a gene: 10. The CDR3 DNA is TGTGCCAGCAGCCCGCACAGGGGGCGACCTCCCGGGGAGCTGTTTTTT. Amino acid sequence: CASSPHRGRPPGELFF.

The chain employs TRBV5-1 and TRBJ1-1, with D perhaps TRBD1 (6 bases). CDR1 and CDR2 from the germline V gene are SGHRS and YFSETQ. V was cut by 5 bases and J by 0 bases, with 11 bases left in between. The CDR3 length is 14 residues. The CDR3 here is CASRAGTMNTEAFF. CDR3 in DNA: TGCGCCAGCAGGGCCGGGACAATGAACACTGAAGCTTTCTTT.

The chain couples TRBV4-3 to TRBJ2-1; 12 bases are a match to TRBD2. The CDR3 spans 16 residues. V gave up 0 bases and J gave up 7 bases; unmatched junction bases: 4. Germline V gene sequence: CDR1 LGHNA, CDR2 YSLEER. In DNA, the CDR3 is TGCGCCAGCAGCCAAGACGGACTAGCGGGGCGAAATGAGCAGTTCTTC. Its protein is CASSQDGLAGRNEQFF.

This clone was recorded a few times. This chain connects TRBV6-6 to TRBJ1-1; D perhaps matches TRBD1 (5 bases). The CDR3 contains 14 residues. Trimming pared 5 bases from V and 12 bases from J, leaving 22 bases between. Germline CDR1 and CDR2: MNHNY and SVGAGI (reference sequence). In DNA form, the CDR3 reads TGTGCCAGCAGTCTAGATTCGATGGGGGGTTCGTCTTTCTTT. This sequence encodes CASSLDSMGGSSFF.

CDR3 nucleotide sequence: TGTGCCAGCAGTGAGATGTCCGGAGTGAACACTGAAGCTTTCTTT. Its translation: CASSEMSGVNTEAFF. This sequence joins TRBV2 and TRBJ1-1; D unresolved. The V gene's germline CDR1 is SNHLY and CDR2 FYNNEI. The V end was cut by 3 bases, the J end by 0 bases, with 11 bases between. The CDR3 is 15 residues long.

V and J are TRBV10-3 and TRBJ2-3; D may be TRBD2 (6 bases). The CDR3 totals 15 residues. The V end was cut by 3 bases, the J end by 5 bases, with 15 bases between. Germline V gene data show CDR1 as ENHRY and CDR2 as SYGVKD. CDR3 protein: CAISDPGGAGDTQYF. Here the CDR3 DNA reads TGTGCCATCAGTGACCCCGGGGGAGCGGGAGATACGCAGTATTTT.

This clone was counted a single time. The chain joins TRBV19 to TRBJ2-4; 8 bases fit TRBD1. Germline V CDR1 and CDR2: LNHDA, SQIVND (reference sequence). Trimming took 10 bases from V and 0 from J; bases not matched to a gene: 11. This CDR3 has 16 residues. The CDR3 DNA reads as TGTGCCACCTCGGACAGGGCGGGTTTAGCCAAAAACATTCAGTACTTC. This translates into CATSDRAGLAKNIQYF.

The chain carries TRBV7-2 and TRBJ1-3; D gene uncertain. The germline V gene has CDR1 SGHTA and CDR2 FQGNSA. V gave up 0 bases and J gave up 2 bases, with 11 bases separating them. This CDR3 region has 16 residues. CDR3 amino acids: CASSLAGRTAGNTIYF. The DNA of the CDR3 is TGTGCCAGCAGCTTAGCGGGCAGAACGGCTGGAAACACCATATATTTT.

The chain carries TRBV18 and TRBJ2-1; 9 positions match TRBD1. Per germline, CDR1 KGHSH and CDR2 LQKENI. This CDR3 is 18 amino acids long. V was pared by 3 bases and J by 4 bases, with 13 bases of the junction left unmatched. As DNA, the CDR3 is TGTGCCAGCTCACCCACCGACAGGGGGAAATTTGGGTACAATGAGCAGTTCTTC. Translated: CASSPTDRGKFGYNEQFF.

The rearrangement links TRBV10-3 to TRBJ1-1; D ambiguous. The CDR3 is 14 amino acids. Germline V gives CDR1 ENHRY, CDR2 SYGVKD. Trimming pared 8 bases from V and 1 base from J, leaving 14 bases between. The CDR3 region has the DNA TGTGCCATCTCTAGGAGCGGAGAGAACACTGAAGCTTTCTTT. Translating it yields CAISRSGENTEAFF.

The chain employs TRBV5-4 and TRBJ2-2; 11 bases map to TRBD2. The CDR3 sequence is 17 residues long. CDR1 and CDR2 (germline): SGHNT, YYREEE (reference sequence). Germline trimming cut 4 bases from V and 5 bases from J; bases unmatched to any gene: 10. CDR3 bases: TGTGCCAGCAGCCTATACGGGGCTAGCGGGAGGACCGGGGAGCTGTTTTTT. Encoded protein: CASSLYGASGRTGELFF.

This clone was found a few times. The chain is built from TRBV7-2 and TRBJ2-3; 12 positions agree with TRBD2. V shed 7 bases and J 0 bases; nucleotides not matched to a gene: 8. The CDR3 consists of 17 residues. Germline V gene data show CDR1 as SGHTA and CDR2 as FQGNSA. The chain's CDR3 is CASTKLAGGFSTDTQYF. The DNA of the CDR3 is TGTGCCAGCACGAAACTAGCGGGAGGCTTCAGCACAGATACGCAGTATTTT.

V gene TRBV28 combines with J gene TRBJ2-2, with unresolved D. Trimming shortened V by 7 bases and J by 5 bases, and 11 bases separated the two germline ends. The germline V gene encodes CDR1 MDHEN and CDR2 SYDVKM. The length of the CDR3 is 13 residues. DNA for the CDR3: TGTGCCAGCAAATCCGGTGGTACCGGGGAGCTGTTTTTT. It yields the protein CASKSGGTGELFF. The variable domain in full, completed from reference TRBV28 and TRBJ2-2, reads DVKVTQSSRYLVKRTGEKVFLECVQDMDHENMFWYRQDPGLGLRLIYFSYDVKMKEKGDIPEGYSVSREKKERFSLILESASTNQTSMYLCASKSGGTGELFFGEGSRLTVL.

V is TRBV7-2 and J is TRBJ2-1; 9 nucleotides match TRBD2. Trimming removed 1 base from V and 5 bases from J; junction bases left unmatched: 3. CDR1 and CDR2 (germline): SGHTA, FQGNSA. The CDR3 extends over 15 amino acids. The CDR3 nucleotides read TGTGCCAGCAGCTTAGGGGGACTAGCTAACAATGAGCAGTTCTTC. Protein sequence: CASSLGGLANNEQFF.

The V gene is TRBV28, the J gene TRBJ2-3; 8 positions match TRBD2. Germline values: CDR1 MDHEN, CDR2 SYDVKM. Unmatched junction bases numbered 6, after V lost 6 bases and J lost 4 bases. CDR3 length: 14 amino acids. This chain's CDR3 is CASSLGGASDTQYF. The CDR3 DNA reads TGTGCCAGCAGCCTCGGGGGGGCCTCAGATACGCAGTATTTT. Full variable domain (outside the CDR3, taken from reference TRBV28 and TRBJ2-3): DVKVTQSSRYLVKRTGEKVFLECVQDMDHENMFWYRQDPGLGLRLIYFSYDVKMKEKGDIPEGYSVSREKKERFSLILESASTNQTSMYLCASSLGGASDTQYFGPGTRLTVL.

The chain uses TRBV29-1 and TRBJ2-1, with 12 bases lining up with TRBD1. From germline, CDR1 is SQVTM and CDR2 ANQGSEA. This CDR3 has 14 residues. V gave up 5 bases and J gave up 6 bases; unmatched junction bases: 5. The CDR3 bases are TGCAGCGTTCATCCGGGACAGGGGGCCAATGAGCAGTTCTTC. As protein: CSVHPGQGANEQFF.